These T cell receptor beta chains were read from a single sample in a study of cytomegalovirus exposure and HLA in healthy donors. Here immunoSEQ multiplex PCR was the method, and the copy in TCRdb shows in-frame clones only, minus some. The table includes hundreds of thousands of clones, approximately 84% detected once. The sample consisted of PBMCs. All receptors come from a woman between 40 and 50 years old in good health and CMV-seronegative. Each CDR3 is given without its conserved first and last residue.

J gene | V gene | CDR3 protein
TRBJ1-2 | TRBV2 | ASSEARDYYGYT
TRBJ1-5 | TRBV19 | ASSRGQPQH
TRBJ2-7 | TRBV29-1 | SVEGAWQGVSYEQY
TRBJ2-5 | TRBV5-1 | ASSLHRTAQETQY
TRBJ1-1 | TRBV10-3 | AISDSRKFPEAF
TRBJ2-3 | TRBV6-4 | ASSESGTSADTQY
TRBJ2-4 | TRBV7-2 | ASSSPSAGTKNIQY
TRBJ1-1 | TRBV7-9 | ASSLGRGLNTEAF
TRBJ1-5 | TRBV6-5 | ASSLGFNQPQH
TRBJ2-1 | TRBV25-1 | ASSEGQSLYNEQF
TRBJ2-3 | TRBV11-2 | ASSPGDTQY
TRBJ2-2 | TRBV19 | ASSIVAVGSIGELF
TRBJ1-3 | TRBV2 | ASSRREGEGSGNTIY
TRBJ2-5 | TRBV11-3 | ASSLDPGGETQY
TRBJ1-2 | TRBV30 | AWSVLPTVYT
TRBJ2-7 | TRBV7-9 | AGGGGTHSYEQY
TRBJ2-5 | TRBV18 | ASSLASRDRLWVTQY
TRBJ1-4 | TRBV2 | ASEGILGNEKLF
TRBJ2-5 | TRBV5-1 | ASSLVGLQETQY
TRBJ1-4 | TRBV4-3 | ASSQVHFATNEKLF
TRBJ1-5 | TRBV16 | ASSQFYRDNQPQH
TRBJ2-3 | TRBV28 | ASSSGSGGPSYSDTQY
TRBJ1-1 | TRBV9 | ASSSDPGTEAF
TRBJ2-5 | TRBV7-8 | ASSLGGGASGETQY
TRBJ2-1 | TRBV7-8 | ASSSQTPRTSGGYSYNEQF
TRBJ2-2 | TRBV19 | ASSRQTSGGVTGELF
TRBJ2-3 | TRBV7-9 | ASSSQAGTDTQY
TRBJ1-1 | TRBV2 | ASSGADREHAF
TRBJ1-3 | TRBV28 | ASSPVEVAGNTIY
TRBJ1-6 | TRBV4-1 | ASSQGRISGGSYNSPLH
TRBJ1-1 | TRBV21-1 | ASSRLTENTEAF
TRBJ1-2 | TRBV28 | ASSLLGQAFNYGYT
TRBJ1-2 | TRBV5-1 | ASSLGGGNGYT
TRBJ1-1 | TRBV2 | ASSQTGTEAF
TRBJ1-4 | TRBV5-1 | ASSLRTGIGEKLF
TRBJ2-6 | TRBV15 | ATSLPGYSGANVLT
TRBJ2-6 | TRBV28 | ASSLEQGVRPGANVLT
TRBJ2-7 | TRBV5-1 | ASSLGTGGSYEQY
TRBJ2-3 | TRBV27 | ASSLRASATDTQY
TRBJ2-1 | TRBV27 | ASSYLGNYNEQF
TRBJ2-7 | TRBV18 | ASSPPDSSYEQY
TRBJ1-1 | TRBV19 | ASSIVETGPNTEAF
TRBJ1-3 | TRBV6-5 | ASSDRSSGNTIY
TRBJ2-5 | TRBV7-2 | ASSPNAGQETQY
NA | TRBV30 | AWSWQGASAYEQY
TRBJ1-5 | TRBV30 | AWRTGIFQPQH
TRBJ2-7 | TRBV11-3 | ASSGREPLGEQY
TRBJ2-7 | TRBV11-3 | ASSLSGGSYEQY
TRBJ1-2 | TRBV6-5 | ASSLQGARGYT
TRBJ1-2 | TRBV4-2 | ASSQGDRVLNGYT
TRBJ1-1 | TRBV19 | ASSIAGGQGEAF
TRBJ1-1 | TRBV28 | ASSVPRQGRRAREAF
TRBJ1-3 | TRBV15 | ATSTRVSSGNTIY
TRBJ2-7 | TRBV28 | ASSLRQGSDEQY
TRBJ2-2 | TRBV6-4 | ASNLRLAVTGELF